The present T cell receptor (beta chain) was sequenced within a study of T cell repertoires in cytomegalovirus infection. Study-level information: CMV infection and matching HLA type were both indicated by public TCR beta signatures. Study-level points and caveats: The study found HLA-C-restricted CMV-specific TCR beta clonotypes dominating the ex vivo response. People with CMV and the relevant HLA were identified by cumulative public TCR beta family frequency.

This clonotype was seen ten or more times. Its antigen is unidentified. Per germline, CDR1 MNHNS and CDR2 SASEGT. The CDR3 runs 15 residues. V lost 6 bases and J lost 7; bases outside the gene matches: 10. TCRdb independently ran MiXCR on the reads; one entry per CDR3 protein. The table includes about 310,000 distinct CDR3 sequences, about 9.2% detected once. Input material: PBMCs. The chain links TRBV6-1 to TRBJ2-3; 10 bases are a match to TRBD2. The receptor comes from a human donor in good health (CMV status not recorded). Some clones in this sample may be carry-over from other donors' samples. The CDR3 here is CASSPRTSGSYTQYF. CDR3 nucleotide sequence: TGTGCCAGCAGCCCGCGGACTAGCGGATCTTATACGCAGTATTTT.